The 10 T cell receptor beta chains listed next were all sequenced from one sample in a study of T cell changes during pregnancy in multiple sclerosis. The table came from immunoSEQ multiplex PCR; TCRdb's copy has only in-frame clones and leaves some out. The sample holds about 87,000 clones; just over 90% are singletons and the top ten take less than 1.5%. The sample consisted of peripheral blood, taken in the third trimester of pregnancy. The source of these receptors is a female donor in good health, enrolled as a control in a pregnancy study.

The V and J genes are TRBV19 and TRBJ1-5; D call uncertain. The V gene lost 8 bases and the J gene lost 0 bases, with 14 bases spanning the gap. This CDR3 is built from 15 residues. Germline-derived CDR1 and CDR2 are LNHDA and SQIVND (reference sequence). CDR3 sequence reads: CASGEVPYSNQPQHF. In DNA form, the CDR3 reads TGTGCCAGTGGAGAGGTCCCTTATAGCAATCAGCCCCAGCATTTT.

The J gene is TRBJ1-5, the V gene TRBV7-7, with a weak D call TRBD1 (6 bases). Trimming shortened V by 0 bases and J by 3 bases, and 9 bases separated the two germline ends. Germline V CDR1 and CDR2: SSHAT, FNYEAQ (reference sequence). The CDR3 contains 15 residues. In DNA form, the CDR3 reads TGTGCCAGCAGCTTAGCGGACAGAGACAATCAGCCCCAGCATTTT. Its translation: CASSLADRDNQPQHF.

V is TRBV2 and J is TRBJ2-5; 8 bases fit TRBD2. The CDR3 extends over 12 amino acids. V gave up 5 bases and J gave up 5 bases; unmatched junction bases: 1. Germline loops: CDR1 SNHLY, CDR2 FYNNEI. CDR3 loop: CASSTSGETQYF. In DNA, the CDR3 is TGTGCCAGCAGTACTAGCGGCGAGACCCAGTACTTC. The whole variable domain, remainder taken from reference TRBV2 and TRBJ2-5, is EPEVTQTPSHQVTQMGQEVILRCVPISNHLYFYWYRQILGQKVEFLVSFYNNEISEKSEIFDDQFSVERPDGSNFTLKIRSTKLEDSAMYFCASSTSGETQYFGPGTRLLVL.

The CDR3 sequence is CAISESSGLAGFNEQFF. The CDR3 DNA sequence: TGTGCCATCAGTGAGTCCTCGGGACTAGCGGGATTCAATGAGCAGTTCTTC. V is TRBV10-3 and J is TRBJ2-1; 13 nucleotides line up with TRBD2. V was pared by 0 bases and J by 6 bases, with 5 bases of the junction left unmatched. This CDR3 is built from 17 residues. The germline V gene encodes CDR1 ENHRY and CDR2 SYGVKD.

CDR3 sequence reads: CASSLVRERAFF. CDR3 sequence (DNA): TGTGCCAGCAGCCTTGTACGGGAGAGAGCTTTCTTT. The genes are TRBV5-6 and TRBJ1-1, with D uncertain. CDR1 and CDR2 from the germline V gene are SGHDT and YYEEEE. The length of the CDR3 is 12 residues. V was shortened by 4 bases and J by 10 bases, with 14 bases between the two germline ends.

V and J are TRBV29-1 and TRBJ2-5; 10 bases are a match to TRBD2. V lost 4 bases and J lost 4; bases outside the gene matches: 9. The CDR3 has 15 residues. The germline CDR1 and CDR2 sequences are SQVTM and ANQGSEA. The CDR3: CSVAGLARGGETQYF. CDR3 nucleotide sequence: TGCAGCGTTGCGGGACTAGCGAGGGGAGGAGAGACCCAGTACTTC.

The J gene is TRBJ2-2, the V gene TRBV5-4; 7 positions match TRBD2. Germline-derived CDR1 and CDR2 are SGHNT and YYREEE (reference sequence). The trim removed 4 bases at V and 2 bases at J, leaving 5 bases unmatched. There are 15 residues in the CDR3. The CDR3 protein is CASSPTSRNTGELFF. CDR3 sequence (DNA): TGTGCCAGCAGCCCGACTAGCAGAAACACCGGGGAGCTGTTTTTT.

The gene calls are TRBV2 and TRBJ2-7, with TRBD1 identical over 8 bases. Looked up from germline, CDR1 is SNHLY and CDR2 is FYNNEI. This CDR3 is 16 amino acids long. Trimming cost V 4 bases and J 4 bases; bases outside gene matches: 12. The CDR3 DNA reads TGTGCCAGCAGTGGCTTCTTCAGGGGGCGAGGGTACGAGCAGTACTTC. Translating gives CASSGFFRGRGYEQYF.

V and J are TRBV19 and TRBJ2-4, with a weak D call TRBD1 (5 bases). CDR1 and CDR2 from the germline V gene are LNHDA and SQIVND (reference sequence). The CDR3 extends over 15 amino acids. V lost 3 bases, J lost 2 bases, and 11 bases lay in between. The CDR3 DNA follows: TGTGCCAGTAGTATGATTCAGGGATCCAAAAACATTCAGTACTTC. The encoded protein is CASSMIQGSKNIQYF. Full variable domain (missing parts from reference TRBV19 and TRBJ2-4): DGGITQSPKYLFRKEGQNVTLSCEQNLNHDAMYWYRQDPGQGLRLIYYSQIVNDFQKGDIAEGYSVSREKKESFPLTVTSAQKNPTAFYLCASSMIQGSKNIQYFGAGTRLSVL.

The rearrangement uses TRBV29-1 and TRBJ1-2; 7 bases agree with TRBD1. Germline V lookup: CDR1 SQVTM, CDR2 ANQGSEA. The J segment lost 3 bases and the V segment lost 8 bases, leaving 9 bases of the junction unmatched. The CDR3 sequence is 13 residues long. CDR3 in DNA: TGCAGCACCAGACAGGGTTCCGACTATGGCTACACCTTC. It yields the protein CSTRQGSDYGYTF. Full variable domain (remainder filled in from reference TRBV29-1 and TRBJ1-2): SAVISQKPSRDICQRGTSLTIQCQVDSQVTMMFWYRQQPGQSLTLIATANQGSEATYESGFVIDKFPISRPNLTFSTLTVSNMSPEDSSIYLCSTRQGSDYGYTFGSGTRLTVV.